These T cell receptor beta chains were read from a single sample in a study of lymphopenia after photon versus proton radiotherapy. The method was immunoSEQ multiplex PCR; TCRdb's version includes in-frame clones alone and lacks a portion of them. Seen here are tens of thousands of clones, roughly 88% observed once, and the top ten hold 2.5% to 3%. Here the sequenced sample was peripheral blood, taken from a patient treated with photon-based radiotherapy. The receptors were sampled from a woman in her seventies with pancreatic cancer. CDR3s include the opening cysteine and the closing phenylalanine or tryptophan.

CDR3 protein: CASSPDRGKNQPQHF
J gene: TRBJ1-5
V gene: TRBV6-5

CDR3 protein: CAISGTSGSSGELFF
J gene: TRBJ2-2
V gene: TRBV10-3

CDR3 protein: CAWSAEQGVNEKLFF
J gene: TRBJ1-4
V gene: TRBV30

CDR3 protein: CASSLYGGRATGELFF
J gene: TRBJ2-2
V gene: TRBV5-5

CDR3 protein: CAITSGPNSYEQYF
J gene: -
V gene: TRBV10-3

CDR3 protein: CASWGAYGYTF
J gene: TRBJ1-2
V gene: TRBV27

CDR3 protein: CASSLKGGLETQYF
J gene: TRBJ2-5
V gene: TRBV5-6

CDR3 protein: CASSGPGLSSEQFF
J gene: TRBJ2-1
V gene: TRBV6-1

CDR3 protein: CASSIVDNQPQHF
J gene: TRBJ1-5
V gene: TRBV19

CDR3 protein: CAWGRGSGELFF
J gene: TRBJ2-2
V gene: TRBV30

CDR3 protein: CASSQEGRGGLAGEGGDTQYF
J gene: TRBJ2-3
V gene: TRBV4-1

CDR3 protein: CASSSNRNEQYF
J gene: TRBJ2-7
V gene: TRBV5-1

CDR3 protein: CASSLTGYLNTEAFF
J gene: TRBJ1-1
V gene: TRBV5-5

CDR3 protein: CASSLEETGGNTEAFF
J gene: TRBJ1-1
V gene: TRBV5-5

CDR3 protein: CASSRTSTNYGYTF
J gene: TRBJ1-2
V gene: TRBV28

CDR3 protein: CASSFPGQGDEKLFF
J gene: TRBJ1-4
V gene: TRBV5-6

CDR3 protein: CASRVAANTDTQYF
J gene: TRBJ2-3
V gene: TRBV6-6

CDR3 protein: CASSPIPSGQETQYF
J gene: TRBJ2-5
V gene: TRBV18

CDR3 protein: CASSPGALSNQPQHF
J gene: TRBJ1-5
V gene: TRBV6-1

CDR3 protein: CASSRPGTQETQYF
J gene: TRBJ2-5
V gene: TRBV7-8

CDR3 protein: CASSLAQRLAGSYEQYF
J gene: TRBJ2-7
V gene: TRBV7-7

CDR3 protein: CASSVLGGQGAGANVLTF
J gene: TRBJ2-6
V gene: TRBV9

CDR3 protein: CASSLGGLSNQPQHF
J gene: TRBJ1-5
V gene: TRBV5-6

CDR3 protein: CASSLVENQPQHF
J gene: TRBJ1-5
V gene: TRBV7-9

CDR3 protein: CASSLWGSGRAPPDTQYF
J gene: TRBJ2-3
V gene: TRBV7-2

CDR3 protein: CASSSRSSYEQYF
J gene: TRBJ2-7
V gene: TRBV5-8